The next 5 T cell receptor beta chains were all read from a single sample in a study of OX40 agonist ivuxolimab in advanced cancers. Sequenced by immunoSEQ multiplex PCR; TCRdb stores in-frame clones only, minus some. The repertoire holds under 75,000 clones, 80% to 90% seen once, with approximately 0.75% in the top ten. This sample comprised CD4+ or CD8+ T cells sorted from blood, obtained in a trial of the OX40 agonist ivuxolimab. The source of these receptors is an adult with an advanced solid tumor such as melanoma, head and neck, liver or kidney cancer.

The V gene is TRBV6-5, the J gene TRBJ1-4, with TRBD1 matching 9 bases. The CDR3 consists of 15 residues. Germline V lookup: CDR1 MNHEY, CDR2 SVGAGI. V lost 6 bases to trimming and J lost 8 bases; unmatched junction nucleotides: 10. The CDR3 region has the DNA TGTGCCAGCAGGGCCAGGACAGGGGAGCGGGAAAAACTGTTTTTT. Residues: CASRARTGEREKLFF.

This chain joins TRBV5-4 and TRBJ2-5; D unclear. V was cut by 0 bases and J by 2 bases, with 5 bases left in between. Germline CDR1 SGHNT, CDR2 YYREEE (reference sequence). This CDR3 is 13 amino acids long. The CDR3 region is CASSLVSQETQYF. Written as DNA, the CDR3 is TGTGCCAGCAGCTTGGTGAGTCAAGAGACCCAGTACTTC.

The chain employs TRBV7-2 and TRBJ1-4; TRBD1 matches 8 bases. Germline trimming cut 1 base from V and 0 bases from J; bases unmatched to any gene: 1. This CDR3 spans 16 amino acids. From germline, CDR1 is SGHTA and CDR2 FQGNSA. The CDR3 is CASSLGRGPTNEKLFF. As DNA, the CDR3 is TGTGCCAGCAGCTTAGGCAGGGGGCCAACTAATGAAAAACTGTTTTTT.

The gene calls are TRBV7-9 and TRBJ2-7; 7 bases map to TRBD1. Trimming at V came to 4 bases and at J to 2 bases, leaving 11 bases not matched to a gene. This CDR3 comprises 16 residues. The germline gives CDR1 SEHNR, CDR2 FQNEAQ (reference sequence). The chain's CDR3 is CASSSTGILTAYEQYF. CDR3 nucleotide sequence: TGTGCCAGCAGCTCGACAGGGATTCTTACCGCCTACGAGCAGTACTTC. Combining the CDR3 with reference TRBV7-9 and TRBJ2-7 gives the whole variable domain DTGVSQNPRHKITKRGQNVTFRCDPISEHNRLYWYRQTLGQGPEFLTYFQNEAQLEKSRLLSDRFSAERPKGSFSTLEIQRTEQGDSAMYLCASSSTGILTAYEQYFGPGTRLTVT.

This clone was counted once. This chain links TRBV4-3 with TRBJ2-5; D possibly matches TRBD1 or TRBD2 (5 bases each). Gene TRBJ2-7 matches the end of the DNA better, so the J call may be wrong. Germline V gives CDR1 LGHNA, CDR2 YSLEER. The CDR3 contains 15 residues. CDR3 coding DNA: TGCGCCAGCAGCCAGTCCGGGACGGCGGCCTACGAGCAGTACTTC. It specifies CASSQSGTAAYEQYF.